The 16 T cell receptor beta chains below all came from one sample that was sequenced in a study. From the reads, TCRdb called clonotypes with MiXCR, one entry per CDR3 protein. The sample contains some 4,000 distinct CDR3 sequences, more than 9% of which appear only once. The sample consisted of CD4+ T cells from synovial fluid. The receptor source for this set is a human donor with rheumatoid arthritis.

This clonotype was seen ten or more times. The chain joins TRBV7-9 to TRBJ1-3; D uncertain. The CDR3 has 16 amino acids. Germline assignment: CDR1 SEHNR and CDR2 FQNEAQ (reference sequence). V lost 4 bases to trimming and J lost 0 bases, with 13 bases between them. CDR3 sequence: CASSYWARASGNTIYF. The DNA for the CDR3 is TGTGCCAGCAGCTATTGGGCTAGGGCCTCTGGAAACACCATATATTTT.

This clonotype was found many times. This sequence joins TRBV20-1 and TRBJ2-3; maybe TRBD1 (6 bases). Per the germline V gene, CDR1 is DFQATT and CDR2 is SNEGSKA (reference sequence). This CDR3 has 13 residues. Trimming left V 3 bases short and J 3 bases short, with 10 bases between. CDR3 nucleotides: TGCAGTGCTAGGATGACAGGAACAGATACGCAGTATTTT. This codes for CSARMTGTDTQYF.

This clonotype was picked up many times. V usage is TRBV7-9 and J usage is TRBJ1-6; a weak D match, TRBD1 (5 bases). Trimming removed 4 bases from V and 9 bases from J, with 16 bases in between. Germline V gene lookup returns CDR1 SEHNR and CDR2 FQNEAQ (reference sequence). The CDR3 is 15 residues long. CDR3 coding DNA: TGTGCCAGCAGCTCATCAATTTCAGGGTTTTCACCCCTCCACTTT. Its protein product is CASSSSISGFSPLHF.

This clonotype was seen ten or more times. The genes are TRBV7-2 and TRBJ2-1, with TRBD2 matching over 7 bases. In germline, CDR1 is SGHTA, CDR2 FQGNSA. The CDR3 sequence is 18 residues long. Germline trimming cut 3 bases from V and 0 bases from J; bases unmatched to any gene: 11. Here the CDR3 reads CASSFWRGSPSSYNEQFF. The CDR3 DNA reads TGTGCCAGCAGCTTTTGGCGCGGGAGCCCGAGCTCCTACAATGAGCAGTTCTTC.

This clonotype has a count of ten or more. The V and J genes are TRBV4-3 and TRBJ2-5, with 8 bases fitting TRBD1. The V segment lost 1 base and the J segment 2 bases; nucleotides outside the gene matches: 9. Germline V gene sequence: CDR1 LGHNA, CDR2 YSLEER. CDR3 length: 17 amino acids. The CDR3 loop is CASSQGQGLVGQETQYF. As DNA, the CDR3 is TGCGCCAGCAGCCAAGGACAGGGGCTCGTAGGACAAGAGACCCAGTACTTC.

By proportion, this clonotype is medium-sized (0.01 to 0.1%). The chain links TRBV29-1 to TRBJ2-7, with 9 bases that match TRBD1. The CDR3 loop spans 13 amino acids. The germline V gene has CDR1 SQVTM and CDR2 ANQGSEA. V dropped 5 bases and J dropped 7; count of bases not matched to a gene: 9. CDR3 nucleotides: TGCAGCGTTCCGGGACAGGGCCAGGGGGAGCAGTACTTC. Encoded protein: CSVPGQGQGEQYF.

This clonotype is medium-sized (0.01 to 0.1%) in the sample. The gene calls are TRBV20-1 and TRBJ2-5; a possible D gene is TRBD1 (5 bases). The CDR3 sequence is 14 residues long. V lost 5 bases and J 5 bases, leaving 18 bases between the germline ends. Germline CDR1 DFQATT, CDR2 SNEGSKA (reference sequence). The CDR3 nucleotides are TGCAGTGCTTCCCCCTTAGGGGAAGCGGAGACCCAGTACTTC. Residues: CSASPLGEAETQYF.

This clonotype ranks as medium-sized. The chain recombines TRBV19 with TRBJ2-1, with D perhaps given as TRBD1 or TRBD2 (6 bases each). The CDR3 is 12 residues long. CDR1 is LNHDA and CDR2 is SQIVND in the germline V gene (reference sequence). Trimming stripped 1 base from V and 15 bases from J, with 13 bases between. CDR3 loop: CASSIGGGHRFF. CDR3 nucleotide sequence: TGTGCCAGTAGTATAGGAGGGGGGCACCGGTTCTTC. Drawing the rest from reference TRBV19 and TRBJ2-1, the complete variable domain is DGGITQSPKYLFRKEGQNVTLSCEQNLNHDAMYWYRQDPGQGLRLIYYSQIVNDFQKGDIAEGYSVSREKKESFPLTVTSAQKNPTAFYLCASSIGGGHRFFGPGTRLTVL.

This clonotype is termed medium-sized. CDR3 sequence reads: CASSPSGVTTEQYF. In DNA, the CDR3 is TGCGCCAGCAGTCCTTCAGGGGTCACGACCGAGCAGTACTTC. The V and J genes are TRBV5-1 and TRBJ2-7, with D perhaps TRBD1 (6 bases). The CDR3 totals 14 residues. The germline gives CDR1 SGHRS, CDR2 YFSETQ. V dropped 5 bases and J dropped 6 bases, with 18 bases sitting between them.

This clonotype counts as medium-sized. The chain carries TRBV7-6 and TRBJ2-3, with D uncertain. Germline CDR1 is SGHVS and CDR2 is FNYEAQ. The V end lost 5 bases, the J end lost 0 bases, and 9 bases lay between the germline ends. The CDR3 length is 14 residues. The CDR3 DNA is TGTGCCAGCAGCCGCCCGGACAGCACAGATACGCAGTATTTT. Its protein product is CASSRPDSTDTQYF.

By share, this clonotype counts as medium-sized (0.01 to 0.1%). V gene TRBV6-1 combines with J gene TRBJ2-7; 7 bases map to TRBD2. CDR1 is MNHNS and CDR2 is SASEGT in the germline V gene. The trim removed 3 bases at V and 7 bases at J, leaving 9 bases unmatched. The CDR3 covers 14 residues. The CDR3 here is CASSETSWAEEQYF. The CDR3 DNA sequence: TGTGCCAGCAGTGAGACTAGCTGGGCAGAGGAGCAGTACTTC.

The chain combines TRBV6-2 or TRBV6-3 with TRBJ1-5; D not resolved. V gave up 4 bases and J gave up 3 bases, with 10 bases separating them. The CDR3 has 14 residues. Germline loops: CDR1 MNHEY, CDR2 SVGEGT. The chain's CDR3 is CASSSPKSNQPQHF. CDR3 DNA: TGTGCCAGCAGTTCCCCGAAGTCCAATCAGCCCCAGCATTTT.

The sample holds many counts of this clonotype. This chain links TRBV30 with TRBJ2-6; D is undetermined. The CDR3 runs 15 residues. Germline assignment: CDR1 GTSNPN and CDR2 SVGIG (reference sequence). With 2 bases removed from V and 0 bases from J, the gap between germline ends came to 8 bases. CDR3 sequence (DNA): TGTGCCTGGAGTCTAATTAGCTCTGGGGCCAACGTCCTGACTTTC. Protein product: CAWSLISSGANVLTF.

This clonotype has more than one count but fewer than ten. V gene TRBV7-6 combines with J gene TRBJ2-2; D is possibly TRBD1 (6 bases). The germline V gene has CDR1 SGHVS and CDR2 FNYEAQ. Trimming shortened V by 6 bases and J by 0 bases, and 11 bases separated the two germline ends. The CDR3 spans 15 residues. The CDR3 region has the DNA TGTGCCAGCAGGCAGGACAGCGCGAACACCGGGGAGCTGTTTTTT. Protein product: CASRQDSANTGELFF.

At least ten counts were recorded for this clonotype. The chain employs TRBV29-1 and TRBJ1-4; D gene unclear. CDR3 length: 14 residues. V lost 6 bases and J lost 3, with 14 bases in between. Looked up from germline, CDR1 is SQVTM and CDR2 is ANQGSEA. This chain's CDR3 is CSVQNRASNEKLFF. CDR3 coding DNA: TGCAGCGTGCAGAATCGGGCTTCTAATGAAAAACTGTTTTTT.

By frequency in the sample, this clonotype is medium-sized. CDR3 bases: TGCAGTGCTAGACCGGGAGCTGTCTACAATGAGCAGTTCTTC. Translation gives CSARPGAVYNEQFF. The chain couples TRBV20-1 to TRBJ2-1; D may be TRBD2 (6 bases). Germline CDR1 is DFQATT and CDR2 is SNEGSKA (reference sequence). CDR3 length equals 14 residues. Trimming removed 2 bases from V and 3 bases from J, with 11 bases in between.